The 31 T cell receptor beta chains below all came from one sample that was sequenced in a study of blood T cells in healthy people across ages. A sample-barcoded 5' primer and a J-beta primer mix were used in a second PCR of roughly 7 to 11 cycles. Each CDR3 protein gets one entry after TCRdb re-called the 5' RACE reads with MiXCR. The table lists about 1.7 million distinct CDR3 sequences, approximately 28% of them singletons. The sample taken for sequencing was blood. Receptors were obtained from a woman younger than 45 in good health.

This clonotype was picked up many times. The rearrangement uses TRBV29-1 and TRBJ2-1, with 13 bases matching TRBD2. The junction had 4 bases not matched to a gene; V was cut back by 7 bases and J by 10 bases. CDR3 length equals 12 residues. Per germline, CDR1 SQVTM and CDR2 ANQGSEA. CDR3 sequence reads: CSGGLAGAEQFF. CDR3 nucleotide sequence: TGCAGCGGAGGACTAGCGGGGGCCGAGCAGTTCTTC.

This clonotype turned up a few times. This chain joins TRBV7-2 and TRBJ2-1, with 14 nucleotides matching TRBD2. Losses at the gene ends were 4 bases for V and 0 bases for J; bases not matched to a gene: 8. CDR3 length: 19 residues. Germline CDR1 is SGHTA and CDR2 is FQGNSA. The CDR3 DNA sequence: TGTGCCAGCAGCTCGACTAGCGGGAGGGGCCCCAGCTCCTACAATGAGCAGTTCTTC. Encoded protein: CASSSTSGRGPSSYNEQFF.

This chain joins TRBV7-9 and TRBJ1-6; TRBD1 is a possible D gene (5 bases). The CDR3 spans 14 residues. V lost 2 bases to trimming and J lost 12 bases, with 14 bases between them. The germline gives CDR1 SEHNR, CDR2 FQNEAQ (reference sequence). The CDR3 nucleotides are TGTGCCAGCAGCTTATGGGCCGCACAGGAACCCCTCCACTTT. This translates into CASSLWAAQEPLHF. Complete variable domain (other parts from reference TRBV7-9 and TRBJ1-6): DTGVSQNPRHKITKRGQNVTFRCDPISEHNRLYWYRQTLGQGPEFLTYFQNEAQLEKSRLLSDRFSAERPKGSFSTLEIQRTEQGDSAMYLCASSLWAAQEPLHFGNGTRLTVT.

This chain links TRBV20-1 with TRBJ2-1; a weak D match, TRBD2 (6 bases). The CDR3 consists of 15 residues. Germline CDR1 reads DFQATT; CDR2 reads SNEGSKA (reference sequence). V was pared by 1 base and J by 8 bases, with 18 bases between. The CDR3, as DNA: TGCAGTGCTAGAGGGATGGGGGAGGCTCTGGATGAGCAGTTCTTC. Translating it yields CSARGMGEALDEQFF.

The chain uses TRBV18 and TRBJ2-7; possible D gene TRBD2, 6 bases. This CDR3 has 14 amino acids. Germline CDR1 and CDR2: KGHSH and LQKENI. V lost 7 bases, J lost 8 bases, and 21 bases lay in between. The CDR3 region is CASFIGTPEPKQYF. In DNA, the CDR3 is TGTGCCAGCTTTATCGGGACTCCAGAACCCAAGCAGTACTTC. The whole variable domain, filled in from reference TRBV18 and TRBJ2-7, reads NAGVMQNPRHLVRRRGQEARLRCSPMKGHSHVYWYRQLPEEGLKFMVYLQKENIIDESGMPKERFSAEFPKEGPSILRIQQVVRGDSAAYFCASFIGTPEPKQYFGPGTRLTVT.

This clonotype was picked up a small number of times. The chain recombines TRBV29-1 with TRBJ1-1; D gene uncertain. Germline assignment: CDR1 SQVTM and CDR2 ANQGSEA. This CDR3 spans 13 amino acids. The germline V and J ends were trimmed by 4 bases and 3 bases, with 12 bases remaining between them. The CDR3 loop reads CSVAGLLHTEAFF. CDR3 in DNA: TGCAGCGTTGCGGGGTTACTGCACACTGAAGCTTTCTTT. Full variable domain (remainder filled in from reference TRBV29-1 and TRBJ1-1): SAVISQKPSRDICQRGTSLTIQCQVDSQVTMMFWYRQQPGQSLTLIATANQGSEATYESGFVIDKFPISRPNLTFSTLTVSNMSPEDSSIYLCSVAGLLHTEAFFGQGTRLTVV.

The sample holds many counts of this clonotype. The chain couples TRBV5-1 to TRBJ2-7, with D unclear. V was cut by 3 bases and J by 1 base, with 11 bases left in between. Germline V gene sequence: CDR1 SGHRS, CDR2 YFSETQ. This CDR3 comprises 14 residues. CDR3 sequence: CASSSHDMSYEQYF. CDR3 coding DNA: TGCGCCAGCAGCTCCCATGACATGTCCTACGAGCAGTACTTC.

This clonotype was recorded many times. DNA for the CDR3: TGTGCCAGCAGCTTGGATAGCGGGGGGGTCTACGAGCAGTACTTC. Its protein product is CASSLDSGGVYEQYF. V and J are TRBV7-3 and TRBJ2-7; TRBD2 agrees at 11 bases. The germline V gene has CDR1 SGHTA and CDR2 FQGTGA. V lost 3 bases, J lost 3 bases, and 4 bases stayed unmatched. The CDR3 contains 15 residues.

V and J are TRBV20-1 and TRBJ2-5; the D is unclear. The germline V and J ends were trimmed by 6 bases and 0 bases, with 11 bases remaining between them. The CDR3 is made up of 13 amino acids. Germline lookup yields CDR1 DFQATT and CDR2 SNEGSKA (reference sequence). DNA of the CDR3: TGCAGTGCCCAGGACGTTTACCAAGAGACCCAGTACTTC. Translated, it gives CSAQDVYQETQYF.

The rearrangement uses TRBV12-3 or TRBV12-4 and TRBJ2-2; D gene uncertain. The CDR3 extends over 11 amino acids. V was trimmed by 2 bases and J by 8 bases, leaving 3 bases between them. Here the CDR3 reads CASSLIGELFF. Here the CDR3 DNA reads TGTGCCAGCAGTTTAATAGGGGAGCTGTTTTTT.

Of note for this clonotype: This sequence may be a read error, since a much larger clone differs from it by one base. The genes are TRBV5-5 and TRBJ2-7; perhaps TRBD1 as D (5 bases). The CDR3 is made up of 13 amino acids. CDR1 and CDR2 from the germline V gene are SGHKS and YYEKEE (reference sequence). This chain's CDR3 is CASTRQTGNELYF. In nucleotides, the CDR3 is TGTGCCAGCACCCGACAGACGGGCAACGAGCTGTACTTC.

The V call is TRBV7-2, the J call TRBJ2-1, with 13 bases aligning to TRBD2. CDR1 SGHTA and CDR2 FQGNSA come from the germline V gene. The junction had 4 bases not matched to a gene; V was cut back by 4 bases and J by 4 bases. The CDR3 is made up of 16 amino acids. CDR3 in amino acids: CASSSPGLAGYNEQFF. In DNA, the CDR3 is TGTGCCAGCAGCTCACCGGGACTAGCGGGGTACAATGAGCAGTTCTTC.

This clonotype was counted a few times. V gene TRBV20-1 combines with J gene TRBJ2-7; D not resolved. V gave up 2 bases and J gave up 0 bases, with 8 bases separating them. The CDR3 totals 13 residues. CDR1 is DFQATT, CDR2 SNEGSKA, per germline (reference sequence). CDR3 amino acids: CSARPRPSYEQYF. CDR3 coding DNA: TGCAGTGCTAGACCCAGGCCCTCCTACGAGCAGTACTTC.

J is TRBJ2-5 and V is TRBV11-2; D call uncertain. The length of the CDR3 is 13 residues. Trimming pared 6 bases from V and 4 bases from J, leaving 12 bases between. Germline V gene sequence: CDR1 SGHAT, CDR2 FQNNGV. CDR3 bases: TGTGCCAGCAGGGCCGGGCCAGTAGAGACCCAGTACTTC. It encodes CASRAGPVETQYF. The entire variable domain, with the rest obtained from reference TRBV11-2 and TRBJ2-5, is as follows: EAGVAQSPRYKIIEKRQSVAFWCNPISGHATLYWYQQILGQGPKLLIQFQNNGVVDDSQLPKDRFSAERLKGVDSTLKIQPAKLEDSAVYLCASRAGPVETQYFGPGTRLLVL.

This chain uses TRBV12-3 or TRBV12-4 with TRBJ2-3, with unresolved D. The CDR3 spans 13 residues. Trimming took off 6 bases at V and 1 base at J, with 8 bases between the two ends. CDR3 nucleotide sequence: TGTGCCAGCAGAGTTCGTCGCACAGATACGCAGTATTTT. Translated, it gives CASRVRRTDTQYF.

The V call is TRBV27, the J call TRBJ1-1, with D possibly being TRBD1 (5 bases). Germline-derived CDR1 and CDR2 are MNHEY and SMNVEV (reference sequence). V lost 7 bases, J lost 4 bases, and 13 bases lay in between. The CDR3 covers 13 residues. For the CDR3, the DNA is TGTGCCAGCAAACCCAGGGCCGGCACTGAAGCTTTCTTT. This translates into CASKPRAGTEAFF.

The CDR3: CASSLKQVWWDEQYF. CDR3 in DNA: TGTGCCAGCAGTTTAAAGCAGGTGTGGTGGGATGAGCAGTACTTC. The gene calls are TRBV27 and TRBJ2-5; the D is unclear. CDR3 length equals 15 residues. V lost 2 bases and J lost 11, with 21 bases in between. Looked up from germline, CDR1 is MNHEY and CDR2 is SMNVEV (reference sequence).

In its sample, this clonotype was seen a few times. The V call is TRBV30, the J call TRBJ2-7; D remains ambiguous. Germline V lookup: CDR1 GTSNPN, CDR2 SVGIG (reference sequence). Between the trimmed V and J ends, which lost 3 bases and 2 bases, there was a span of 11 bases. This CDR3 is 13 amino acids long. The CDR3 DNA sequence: TGTGCCTGGAGATCTCCGGCTACCTACGAGCAGTACTTC. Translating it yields CAWRSPATYEQYF. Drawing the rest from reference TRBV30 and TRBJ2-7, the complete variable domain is SQTIHQWPATLVQPVGSPLSLECTVEGTSNPNLYWYRQAAGRGLQLLFYSVGIGQISSEVPQNLSASRPQDRQFILSSKKLLLSDSGFYLCAWRSPATYEQYFGPGTRLTVT.

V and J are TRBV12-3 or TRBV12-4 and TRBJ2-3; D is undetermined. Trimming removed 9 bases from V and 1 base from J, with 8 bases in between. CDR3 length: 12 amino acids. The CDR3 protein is CASRFGTDTQYF. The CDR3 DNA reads TGTGCCAGTAGGTTTGGCACAGATACGCAGTATTTT.

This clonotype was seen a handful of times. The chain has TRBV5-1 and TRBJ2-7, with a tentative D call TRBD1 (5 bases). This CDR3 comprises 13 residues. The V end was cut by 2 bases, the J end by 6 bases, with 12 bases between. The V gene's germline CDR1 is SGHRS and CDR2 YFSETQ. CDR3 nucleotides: TGCGCCAGCAGCTTTAACAGGAACGGCGAGCAGTACTTC. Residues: CASSFNRNGEQYF. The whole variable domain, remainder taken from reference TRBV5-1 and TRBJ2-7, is KAGVTQTPRYLIKTRGQQVTLSCSPISGHRSVSWYQQTPGQGLQFLFEYFSETQRNKGNFPGRFSGRQFSNSRSEMNVSTLELGDSALYLCASSFNRNGEQYFGPGTRLTVT.

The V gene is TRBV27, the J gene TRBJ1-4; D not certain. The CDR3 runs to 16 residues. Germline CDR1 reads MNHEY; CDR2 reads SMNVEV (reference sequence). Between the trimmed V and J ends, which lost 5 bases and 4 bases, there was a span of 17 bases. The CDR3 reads CASSPFSGANNEKLFF. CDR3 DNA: TGTGCCAGCAGTCCTTTTTCGGGCGCAAATAATGAAAAACTGTTTTTT.

The chain's CDR3 is CASRRSPASLTDTQYF. The CDR3, as DNA: TGTGCCAGCAGAAGGTCCCCAGCGTCCCTCACAGATACGCAGTATTTT. The rearrangement links TRBV7-2 to TRBJ2-3; no definite D call. The CDR3 has 16 amino acids. Germline lookup yields CDR1 SGHTA and CDR2 FQGNSA. V gave up 6 bases and J gave up 2 bases, with 18 bases separating them.

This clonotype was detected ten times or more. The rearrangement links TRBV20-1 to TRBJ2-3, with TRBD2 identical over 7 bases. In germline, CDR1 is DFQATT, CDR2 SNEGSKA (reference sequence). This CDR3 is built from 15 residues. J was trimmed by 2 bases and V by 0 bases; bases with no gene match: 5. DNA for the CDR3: TGCAGTGCTAGAGACGCGGGAGACCCCACAGATACGCAGTATTTT. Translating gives CSARDAGDPTDTQYF.

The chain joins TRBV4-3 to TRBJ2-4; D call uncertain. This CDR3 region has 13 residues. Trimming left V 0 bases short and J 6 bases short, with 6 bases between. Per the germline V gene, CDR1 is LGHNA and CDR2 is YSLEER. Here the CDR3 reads CASSQDVGNIQYF. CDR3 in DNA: TGCGCCAGCAGCCAAGATGTGGGAAACATTCAGTACTTC.

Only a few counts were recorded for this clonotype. Here the CDR3 reads CASSQEATVDGYTF. The CDR3 region has the DNA TGTGCCAGCAGCCAAGAAGCGACAGTAGATGGCTACACCTTC. The genes are TRBV3-1 and TRBJ1-2; D might be TRBD1 (5 bases). There are 14 residues in the CDR3. Deletions cut 0 bases from V and 6 bases from J, with 11 bases between. CDR1 is LGHDT and CDR2 is YNNKEL in the germline V gene (reference sequence).

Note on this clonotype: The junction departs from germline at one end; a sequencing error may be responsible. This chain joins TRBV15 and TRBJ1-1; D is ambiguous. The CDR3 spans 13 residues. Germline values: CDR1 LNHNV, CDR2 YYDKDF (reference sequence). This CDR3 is CATSRARNTVAFF. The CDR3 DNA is TGTGCCACCAGCAGAGCTCGGAACACTGTAGCTTTCTTT. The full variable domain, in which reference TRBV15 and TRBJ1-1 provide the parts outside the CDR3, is DAMVIQNPRYQVTQFGKPVTLSCSQTLNHNVMYWYQQKSSQAPKLLFHYYDKDFNNEADTPDNFQSRRPNTSFCFLDIRSPGLGDTAMYLCATSRARNTVAFFGQGTRLTVV.

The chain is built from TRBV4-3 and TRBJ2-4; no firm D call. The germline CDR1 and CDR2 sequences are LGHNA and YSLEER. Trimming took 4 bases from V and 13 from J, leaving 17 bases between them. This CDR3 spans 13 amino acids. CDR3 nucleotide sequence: TGCGCCAGCAGCCTTAATCTGGCGCATGAGCAGTACTTC. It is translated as CASSLNLAHEQYF.

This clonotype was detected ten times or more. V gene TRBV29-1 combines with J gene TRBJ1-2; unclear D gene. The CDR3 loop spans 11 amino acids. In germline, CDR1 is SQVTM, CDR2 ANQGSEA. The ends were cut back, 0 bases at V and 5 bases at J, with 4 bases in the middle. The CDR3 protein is CSVEDRYGYTF. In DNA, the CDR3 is TGCAGCGTTGAAGACAGATATGGCTACACCTTC.

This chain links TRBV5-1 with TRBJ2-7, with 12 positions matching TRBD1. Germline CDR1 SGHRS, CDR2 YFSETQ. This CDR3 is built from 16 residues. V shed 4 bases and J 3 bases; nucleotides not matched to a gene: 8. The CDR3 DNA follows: TGCGCCAGCAGCGGCAGCCGGGACAGGGGGCGCTACGAGCAGTACTTC. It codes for CASSGSRDRGRYEQYF.

The CDR3 loop reads CASSQEKGNHGYTF. For the CDR3, the DNA is TGCGCCAGCAGCCAAGAAAAGGGAAACCATGGCTACACCTTC. V gene TRBV4-3 combines with J gene TRBJ1-2; D unclear. The V end was cut by 0 bases, the J end by 6 bases, with 11 bases between. This CDR3 is 14 amino acids long. The germline V gene has CDR1 LGHNA and CDR2 YSLEER.

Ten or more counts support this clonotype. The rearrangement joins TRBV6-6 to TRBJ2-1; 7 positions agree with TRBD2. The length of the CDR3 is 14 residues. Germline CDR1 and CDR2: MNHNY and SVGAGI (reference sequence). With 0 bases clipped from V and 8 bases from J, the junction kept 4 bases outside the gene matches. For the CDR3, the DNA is TGTGCCAGCAGTTACTCCGGACTAGGCGATGAGCAGTTCTTC. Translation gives CASSYSGLGDEQFF.